The 7 T cell receptor beta chains reported below all come from one sample, sequenced in a study of T-cell reconstitution after alpha-beta-depleted transplantation in children. The TCRbeta library incorporated unique molecular identifiers. TCRdb redid the calling of the PCR reads with MiXCR, one entry per CDR3 protein. The sample holds roughly 500,000 distinct CDR3 sequences, roughly an eighth seen once. Material: PBMCs from the stem cell graft donor, obtained from the stem cell graft. Receptors originate from a human donor who donated a stem cell graft to a child with combined immunodeficiency.

This clonotype occurred many times. The chain links TRBV10-3 to TRBJ2-7, with 8 bases matching TRBD2. V lost 6 bases, J lost 3 bases, and 13 bases stayed unmatched. CDR1 and CDR2 (germline): ENHRY, SYGVKD. This CDR3 comprises 16 residues. This CDR3 reads CAISPGFSGSFYEQYF. CDR3 in DNA: TGTGCCATCAGCCCCGGCTTCAGCGGGAGCTTCTACGAGCAGTACTTC.

This clonotype occurred a few times. The chain couples TRBV5-1 to TRBJ2-7, with D maybe TRBD2 (7 bases). Trimming left V 0 bases short and J 2 bases short, with 21 bases between. Germline V lookup: CDR1 SGHRS, CDR2 YFSETQ. The CDR3 runs to 18 residues. The DNA for the CDR3 is TGCGCCAGCAGCTTGGTTGCAGGGGCCGCTGGGACTACCTACGAGCAGTACTTC. This translates into CASSLVAGAAGTTYEQYF.

This clonotype was observed at least ten times. The chain has TRBV7-9 and TRBJ2-1, with 7 nucleotides matching TRBD2. The CDR3 has 14 residues. The germline CDR1 and CDR2 sequences are SEHNR and FQNEAQ (reference sequence). With V trimmed by 1 base and J by 6 bases, 3 bases remained unmatched. CDR3 nucleotides: TGTGCCAGCAGCTTAGGAGGCGGGGGCAATGAGCAGTTCTTC. Translated: CASSLGGGGNEQFF.

This clonotype was seen a handful of times. The V call is TRBV19, the J call TRBJ2-2; tentatively, D is TRBD1 or TRBD2 (5 bases each). V was clipped by 7 bases and J by 4 bases, with 13 bases between them. Germline V lookup: CDR1 LNHDA, CDR2 SQIVND (reference sequence). The CDR3 runs to 14 residues. CDR3 in DNA: TGTGCCAGTAAAGTCCGGGGCGTCACCGGGGAGCTGTTTTTT. This codes for CASKVRGVTGELFF.

This clonotype has a count of ten or more. V is TRBV5-1 and J is TRBJ2-1; TRBD2 aligns across 7 bases. V gave up 2 bases and J gave up 0 bases; unmatched junction bases: 2. The germline gives CDR1 SGHRS, CDR2 YFSETQ. The CDR3 totals 15 residues. CDR3 nucleotides: TGCGCCAGCAGCTTACTAGCGATCTCCTACAATGAGCAGTTCTTC. Protein sequence: CASSLLAISYNEQFF.

This clonotype was picked up many times. CDR3 sequence: CASSWGQGYEQYF. CDR3 DNA sequence: TGCGCCAGCAGCTGGGGACAGGGCTACGAGCAGTACTTC. This sequence joins TRBV5-1 and TRBJ2-7; 9 nucleotides agree with TRBD1. CDR1 is SGHRS and CDR2 is YFSETQ in the germline V gene. The CDR3 loop spans 13 amino acids. V dropped 3 bases and J dropped 3; count of bases not matched to a gene: 1.

In this sample, this clonotype turned up a few times. V gene TRBV27 combines with J gene TRBJ2-5; maybe TRBD2 (5 bases). Trimming stripped 7 bases from V and 4 bases from J, with 16 bases between. This CDR3 spans 14 amino acids. The germline V gene encodes CDR1 MNHEY and CDR2 SMNVEV (reference sequence). The chain's CDR3 is CASKDLVDRETQYF. DNA for the CDR3: TGTGCCAGCAAGGACTTAGTAGATAGAGAGACCCAGTACTTC.